Shown below are 11 T cell receptor beta chains from a single sample sequenced in a study of cytomegalovirus exposure and HLA in healthy donors. The method was immunoSEQ multiplex PCR; TCRdb's version includes in-frame clones alone and lacks a portion of them. The sample lists 100,000 to 150,000 clones, more than 75% seen once, with approximately 2.3% in the top ten. Sample: PBMCs. These receptor sequences come from a woman in her thirties in good health and CMV-seronegative.

The V and J genes are TRBV18 and TRBJ2-5, with 7 bases fitting TRBD1. V shed 5 bases, J shed 0 bases, and the junction held 3 bases outside the gene matches. Germline CDR1 is KGHSH and CDR2 is LQKENI. This CDR3 contains 14 residues. CDR3 in DNA: TGTGCCAGCTCAACACAGGGGAACCAAGAGACCCAGTACTTC. This codes for CASSTQGNQETQYF.

This sequence joins TRBV7-2 and TRBJ1-4; unclear D gene. Germline CDR1 reads SGHTA; CDR2 reads FQGNSA. V was trimmed by 5 bases and J by 4 bases, leaving 17 bases between them. This CDR3 contains 16 residues. CDR3 amino acids: CASSVKPGFGNEKLFF. The DNA of the CDR3 is TGTGCCAGCAGCGTCAAACCGGGGTTTGGTAATGAAAAACTGTTTTTT.

This clone was detected only a few times. The rearrangement links TRBV9 to TRBJ1-2; 8 bases map to TRBD1. In germline, CDR1 is SGDLS, CDR2 YYNGEE. CDR3 length: 17 amino acids. V lost 4 bases, J lost 7 bases, and 18 bases stayed unmatched. The CDR3 DNA reads TGTGCCAGCAGCTCACCGAGGACAGGGTCTTATCATAGTGGCTACACCTTC. The encoded protein is CASSSPRTGSYHSGYTF.

The V and J genes are TRBV5-1 and TRBJ1-2; TRBD1 might be the D (5 bases). V was pared by 0 bases and J by 8 bases, with 11 bases between. Germline values: CDR1 SGHRS, CDR2 YFSETQ. This CDR3 is 13 amino acids long. The CDR3 region is CASSLEPGPGYTF. DNA of the CDR3: TGCGCCAGCAGCTTGGAACCAGGGCCCGGCTACACCTTC.

The CDR3 DNA sequence: TGTGCCAGCAGCCAAGATCTATCAGGGGACTATGGCTACACCTTC. Translation gives CASSQDLSGDYGYTF. The chain is built from TRBV14 and TRBJ1-2; possible D gene TRBD1, 6 bases. Trimming pared 0 bases from V and 3 bases from J, leaving 11 bases between. Germline CDR1 reads SGHDN; CDR2 reads FVKESK. CDR3 size: 15 residues.

The chain carries TRBV7-9 and TRBJ2-2; 11 bases line up with TRBD1. Trimming took 5 bases from V and 7 from J; bases not matched to a gene: 3. CDR1 SEHNR and CDR2 FQNEAQ come from the germline V gene (reference sequence). The CDR3 loop spans 14 amino acids. This CDR3 reads CASSPGQGVGELFF. The CDR3, as DNA: TGTGCCAGCAGCCCGGGACAGGGGGTCGGGGAGCTGTTTTTT.

This clone has a single count. V gene TRBV5-6 combines with J gene TRBJ1-1; maybe TRBD1 (5 bases). Trimming took off 1 base at V and 4 bases at J, with 8 bases between the two ends. The CDR3 has 13 residues. In germline, CDR1 is SGHDT, CDR2 YYEEEE. This chain's CDR3 is CASSLSGGTEAFF. In DNA, the CDR3 is TGTGCCAGCAGCTTGTCGGGGGGCACTGAAGCTTTCTTT.

This clone was observed a few times. This chain joins TRBV4-2 and TRBJ1-2, with 7 bases aligning to TRBD1. Germline V gene data show CDR1 as LGHNA and CDR2 as YNFKEQ. The CDR3 runs to 14 residues. The V gene end was trimmed by 2 bases and the J gene end by 3 bases; junction bases not matched to a gene: 3. In DNA, the CDR3 is TGTGCCAGCAGCCAAAGACAGGGCGACTATGGCTACACCTTC. Residues: CASSQRQGDYGYTF.

The chain couples TRBV19 to TRBJ1-1, with D hard to call. The CDR3 covers 14 residues. V lost 2 bases, J lost 4 bases, and 11 bases lay in between. Germline values: CDR1 LNHDA, CDR2 SQIVND (reference sequence). The CDR3 loop reads CASSISSRGTEAFF. The CDR3 nucleotides are TGTGCCAGTAGTATAAGTTCCCGGGGCACTGAAGCTTTCTTT.

The rearrangement uses TRBV19 and TRBJ2-5; D is possibly TRBD1 (6 bases). This CDR3 comprises 14 residues. Per the germline V gene, CDR1 is LNHDA and CDR2 is SQIVND (reference sequence). Trimming pared 3 bases from V and 4 bases from J, leaving 12 bases between. CDR3 nucleotides: TGTGCCAGTAGTATCCTTAACAGGGTAGAGACCCAGTACTTC. Translated, it gives CASSILNRVETQYF.

For this clone: A read error may account for a junction end that differs from germline. V gene TRBV11-2 combines with J gene TRBJ2-7; 9 positions agree with TRBD1. In germline, CDR1 is SGHAT, CDR2 FQNNGV. The CDR3 spans 12 residues. CDR3 sequence reads: CASSLAPGQGIF. The CDR3 bases are TGTGCCAGCAGCTTAGCGCCCGGACAGGGGATTTTC.